This entry is about one TCR beta chain. CDR1 LNHNV and CDR2 YYDKDF come from the germline V gene (reference sequence). The CDR3 has 16 residues. V lost 5 bases, J lost 7 bases, and 12 bases stayed unmatched. These data are taken from a study of blood T cell repertoires in COVID-19. For the study at large: Sample material is recorded as cDNA or gDNA derived from T cells, B-cell-depleted T cells, or PBMCs.

Sequenced by immunoSEQ multiplex PCR; TCRdb stores in-frame clones only, minus some. Among 190,000 or so clones listed, almost 85% were seen once. The sequence was obtained from a human donor with acute or convalescent COVID-19. The donor label of this sample is uncertain. This chain links TRBV15 with TRBJ2-4; 9 nucleotides agree with TRBD2. The sequencing sample was made of peripheral blood. The DNA of the CDR3 is TGTGCCACCAGCCCGAGGCGGGAGGGCTTTGGTAACATTCAGTACTTC. Protein: CATSPRREGFGNIQYF.